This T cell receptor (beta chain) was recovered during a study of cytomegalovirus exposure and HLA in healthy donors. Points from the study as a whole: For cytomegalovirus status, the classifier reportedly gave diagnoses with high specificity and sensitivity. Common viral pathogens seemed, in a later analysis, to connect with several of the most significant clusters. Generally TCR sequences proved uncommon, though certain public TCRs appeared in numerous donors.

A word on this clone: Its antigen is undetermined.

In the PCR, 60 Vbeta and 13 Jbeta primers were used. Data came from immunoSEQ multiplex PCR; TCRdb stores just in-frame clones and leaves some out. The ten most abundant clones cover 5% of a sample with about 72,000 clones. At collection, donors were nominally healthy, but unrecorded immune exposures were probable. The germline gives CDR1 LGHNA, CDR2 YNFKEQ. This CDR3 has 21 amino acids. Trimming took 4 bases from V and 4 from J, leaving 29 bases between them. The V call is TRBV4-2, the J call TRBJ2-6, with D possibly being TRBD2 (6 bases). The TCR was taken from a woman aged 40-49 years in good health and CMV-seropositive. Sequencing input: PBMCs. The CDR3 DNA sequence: TGTGCCAGCAGCCGACACTCGGGGGACGGGAGATTTTACCTCGGGGCCAACGTCCTGACTTTC. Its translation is CASSRHSGDGRFYLGANVLTF.